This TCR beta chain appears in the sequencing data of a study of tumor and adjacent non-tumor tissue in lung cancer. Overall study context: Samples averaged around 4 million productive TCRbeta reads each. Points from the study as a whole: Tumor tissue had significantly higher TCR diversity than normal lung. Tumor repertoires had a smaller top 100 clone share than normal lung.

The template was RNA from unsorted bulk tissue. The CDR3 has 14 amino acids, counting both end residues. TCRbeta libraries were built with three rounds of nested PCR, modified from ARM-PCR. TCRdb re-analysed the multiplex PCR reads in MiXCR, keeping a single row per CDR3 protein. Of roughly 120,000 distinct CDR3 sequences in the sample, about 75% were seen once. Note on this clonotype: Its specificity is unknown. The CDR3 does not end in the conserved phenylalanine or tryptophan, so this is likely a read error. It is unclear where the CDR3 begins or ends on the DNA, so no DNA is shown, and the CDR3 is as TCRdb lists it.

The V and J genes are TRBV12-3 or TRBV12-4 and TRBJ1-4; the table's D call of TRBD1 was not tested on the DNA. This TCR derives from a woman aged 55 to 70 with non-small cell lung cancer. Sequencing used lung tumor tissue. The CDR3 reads CASSSLDSNEKLFL.